These 25 T cell receptor beta chains were sequenced from one sample in a study of blood T cell repertoires in COVID-19 (dated by TCRdb to 2018 to 2020). Library creation used the immunoSEQ multiplex PCR assay. TCRdb carries this immuneACCESS record with in-frame sequences only. Its versions omit some clonotypes, under half of them owing to an unresolved V gene in the studies checked, with the rest unexplained. Recorded for this sample are nearly 50,000 clones; about 88% of them occurred a single time. The ten top clones hold around 5% of the sample. Sequencing used peripheral blood. The source of these receptors is a man aged 35 to 55 with active COVID-19.

This chain joins TRBV6-4 and TRBJ2-1; 8 bases map to TRBD2. V shed 0 bases, J shed 2 bases, and the junction held 3 bases outside the gene matches. Germline assignment: CDR1 MRHNA and CDR2 SNTAGT. CDR3 size: 16 residues. CDR3 sequence: CASSDSPAGAYNEQFF. The CDR3 nucleotides read TGTGCCAGCAGTGACTCACCAGCGGGGGCCTACAATGAGCAGTTCTTC.

V is TRBV6-5 and J is TRBJ1-2; 10 nucleotides line up with TRBD1. Unmatched junction bases numbered 15, after V lost 6 bases and J lost 11 bases. Germline values: CDR1 MNHEY, CDR2 SVGAGI. CDR3 length: 15 residues. DNA of the CDR3: TGTGCCAGCAGGGAGGGACAGGGGCCGGACCTGAGATACACCTTC. Its protein is CASREGQGPDLRYTF.

The gene calls are TRBV6-5 and TRBJ2-1, with 10 bases identical to TRBD2. Unmatched junction bases numbered 1, after V lost 5 bases and J lost 3 bases. Germline V gene sequence: CDR1 MNHEY, CDR2 SVGAGI. The length of the CDR3 is 14 residues. Here the CDR3 reads CASSPSGGYNEQFF. Written as DNA, the CDR3 is TGTGCCAGCAGTCCTAGCGGGGGCTACAATGAGCAGTTCTTC.

The rearrangement joins TRBV6-1 to TRBJ2-7; TRBD1 aligns across 9 bases. Germline assignment: CDR1 MNHNS and CDR2 SASEGT. The CDR3 covers 15 residues. V was pared by 1 base and J by 3 bases, with 4 bases of the junction left unmatched. The CDR3: CASSEGGTGIYEQYF. DNA of the CDR3: TGTGCCAGCAGTGAAGGGGGGACAGGGATCTACGAGCAGTACTTC.

The sample holds a few counts of this clone. This chain connects TRBV9 to TRBJ2-4; 7 bases line up with TRBD1. J gave up 6 bases and V 4 bases, and 16 bases lay outside the gene matches. There are 17 residues in the CDR3. The germline V gene encodes CDR1 SGDLS and CDR2 YYNGEE. CDR3 region: CASSPTLGTARINIQYF. The DNA of the CDR3 is TGTGCCAGCAGCCCGACTCTCGGGACAGCTCGAATAAACATTCAGTACTTC.

The chain couples TRBV11-2 to TRBJ2-1, with D unclear. Per the germline V gene, CDR1 is SGHAT and CDR2 is FQNNGV. V was trimmed by 3 bases and J by 10 bases, leaving 19 bases between them. The CDR3 runs 15 residues. The CDR3 here is CASSFGIRRPWEQFF. In DNA form, the CDR3 reads TGTGCCAGCAGCTTCGGTATTAGGCGGCCCTGGGAGCAGTTCTTC.

This chain uses TRBV6-6 with TRBJ1-1, with TRBD1 identical over 9 bases. The CDR3 runs to 13 residues. The V segment lost 2 bases and the J segment 10 bases; nucleotides outside the gene matches: 5. Germline loops: CDR1 MNHNY, CDR2 SVGAGI (reference sequence). The CDR3 spells CASSYPGQGTAFF. DNA for the CDR3: TGTGCCAGCAGTTACCCCGGACAGGGGACAGCTTTCTTT.

In the case of this clone: At one boundary the junction diverges from the germline segment, which might be a read error. The V and J genes are TRBV3-1 (or the pseudogene TRBV3-2) and TRBJ1-2; 9 bases are shared with TRBD1. This CDR3 comprises 15 residues. Germline V gives CDR1 LGHDT, CDR2 YNNKEL (reference sequence). Here the CDR3 reads CASSQGTGRGYGYTF. As DNA, the CDR3 is TGTGCCAGCAGTCAAGGGACAGGGAGGGGCTATGGCTACACCTTC.

In this sample, this clone turned up once. V usage is TRBV24-1 and J usage is TRBJ1-1; D is unclear. V was shortened by 9 bases and J by 4 bases, with 8 bases between the two germline ends. CDR3 length equals 11 residues. The germline CDR1 and CDR2 sequences are KGHDR and SFDVKD. As DNA, the CDR3 is TGTGCCACCGGCCGGGGCACTGAAGCTTTCTTT. This gives the protein CATGRGTEAFF.

The genes are TRBV18 and TRBJ2-1; 8 bases fit TRBD1. Per germline, CDR1 KGHSH and CDR2 LQKENI. This CDR3 is built from 16 residues. V shed 3 bases and J 8 bases; nucleotides not matched to a gene: 12. The CDR3: CASSPFSGQVVDEQFF. The CDR3 DNA follows: TGTGCCAGCTCACCGTTCTCGGGACAGGTAGTCGATGAGCAGTTCTTC. Complete variable domain (other parts from reference TRBV18 and TRBJ2-1): NAGVMQNPRHLVRRRGQEARLRCSPMKGHSHVYWYRQLPEEGLKFMVYLQKENIIDESGMPKERFSAEFPKEGPSILRIQQVVRGDSAAYFCASSPFSGQVVDEQFFGPGTRLTVL.

This clone was seen a single time. The V gene is TRBV19, the J gene TRBJ2-7; 10 positions match TRBD1. The CDR3 is 15 amino acids. In germline, CDR1 is LNHDA, CDR2 SQIVND (reference sequence). With V trimmed by 6 bases and J by 2 bases, 7 bases remained unmatched. The CDR3: CASRGDRGKAYEQYF. The DNA for the CDR3 is TGTGCCAGTAGAGGGGACAGGGGTAAAGCCTACGAGCAGTACTTC. Drawing the rest from reference TRBV19 and TRBJ2-7, the complete variable domain is DGGITQSPKYLFRKEGQNVTLSCEQNLNHDAMYWYRQDPGQGLRLIYYSQIVNDFQKGDIAEGYSVSREKKESFPLTVTSAQKNPTAFYLCASRGDRGKAYEQYFGPGTRLTVT.

The V gene is TRBV28, the J gene TRBJ2-1; 11 bases match TRBD1. V shed 5 bases and J 10 bases; nucleotides not matched to a gene: 10. Germline V gives CDR1 MDHEN, CDR2 SYDVKM. CDR3 length: 15 amino acids. The CDR3 protein is CASSRPGQGDWEQFF. CDR3 DNA sequence: TGTGCCAGCAGTCGTCCGGGACAGGGGGATTGGGAGCAGTTCTTC. Using reference TRBV28 and TRBJ2-1 for the parts outside the CDR3, the full variable domain is DVKVTQSSRYLVKRTGEKVFLECVQDMDHENMFWYRQDPGLGLRLIYFSYDVKMKEKGDIPEGYSVSREKKERFSLILESASTNQTSMYLCASSRPGQGDWEQFFGPGTRLTVL.

The chain carries TRBV28 and TRBJ1-4; possible D gene TRBD1, 6 bases. From germline, CDR1 is MDHEN and CDR2 SYDVKM. V gave up 2 bases and J gave up 8 bases, with 9 bases separating them. The CDR3 loop spans 13 amino acids. The DNA of the CDR3 is TGTGCCAGCAGTTTAAGGACAGCCGAAAAACTGTTTTTT. This codes for CASSLRTAEKLFF.

The chain uses TRBV5-1 and TRBJ1-2; 9 nucleotides match TRBD1. Unmatched junction bases numbered 17, after V lost 4 bases and J lost 4 bases. This CDR3 is built from 18 residues. Germline assignment: CDR1 SGHRS and CDR2 YFSETQ. The CDR3 coding sequence is TGCGCCAGCAGCCCCGTTGGACAGGGGAACTATAACACCTATGGCTACACCTTC. Its protein product is CASSPVGQGNYNTYGYTF. The complete variable domain, with remaining parts taken from reference TRBV5-1 and TRBJ1-2, reads KAGVTQTPRYLIKTRGQQVTLSCSPISGHRSVSWYQQTPGQGLQFLFEYFSETQRNKGNFPGRFSGRQFSNSRSEMNVSTLELGDSALYLCASSPVGQGNYNTYGYTFGSGTRLTVV.

This clone was counted only a few times. This CDR3 is CASSENIQETQYF. The CDR3 DNA reads TGCGCCAGCAGTGAAAACATCCAAGAGACCCAGTACTTC. This chain connects TRBV10-1 to TRBJ2-5; no reliable D call. V lost 3 bases to trimming and J lost 1 base, with 6 bases between them. The CDR3 covers 13 residues. Germline assignment: CDR1 WNHNN and CDR2 SYGVQD (reference sequence).

The rearrangement links TRBV27 to TRBJ1-1, with TRBD1 as a possible D gene (6 bases). V lost 5 bases, J lost 0 bases, and 10 bases lay in between. CDR1 and CDR2 from the germline V gene are MNHEY and SMNVEV (reference sequence). This CDR3 has 14 residues. Here the CDR3 DNA reads TGTGCCAGCAGTACCCGGACAGTGAACACTGAAGCTTTCTTT. Amino acids: CASSTRTVNTEAFF.

The V call is TRBV28, the J call TRBJ1-2, with 9 bases fitting TRBD1. The CDR3 runs to 15 residues. Germline CDR1 MDHEN, CDR2 SYDVKM. Losses at the gene ends were 5 bases for V and 6 bases for J; bases not matched to a gene: 10. Here the CDR3 reads CASSVWGQGVNGYTF. The CDR3, as DNA: TGTGCCAGCAGTGTCTGGGGACAGGGAGTAAATGGCTACACCTTC.

This rearrangement joins TRBV10-3 to TRBJ1-2; D not certain. Trimming shortened V by 2 bases and J by 1 base, and 8 bases separated the two germline ends. CDR3 size: 14 residues. Germline V gene data show CDR1 as ENHRY and CDR2 as SYGVKD. DNA for the CDR3: TGTGCCATCAGTGAGGAACACGATAACTATGGCTACACCTTC. It specifies CAISEEHDNYGYTF.

J is TRBJ1-3 and V is TRBV7-9; 8 bases are a match to TRBD1. The trim removed 5 bases at V and 4 bases at J, leaving 10 bases unmatched. This CDR3 is built from 16 residues. CDR1 and CDR2 from the germline V gene are SEHNR and FQNEAQ (reference sequence). CDR3 region: CASSPGDRRIGNTIYF. CDR3 sequence (DNA): TGTGCCAGCAGCCCAGGGGACAGGAGGATCGGAAACACCATATATTTT. Using reference TRBV7-9 and TRBJ1-3 for the parts outside the CDR3, the full variable domain is DTGVSQNPRHKITKRGQNVTFRCDPISEHNRLYWYRQTLGQGPEFLTYFQNEAQLEKSRLLSDRFSAERPKGSFSTLEIQRTEQGDSAMYLCASSPGDRRIGNTIYFGEGSWLTVV.

The chain couples TRBV5-1 to TRBJ1-6; D is unclear. V lost 5 bases to trimming and J lost 0 bases, with 6 bases between them. The CDR3 has 14 amino acids. Germline-derived CDR1 and CDR2 are SGHRS and YFSETQ. CDR3 DNA sequence: TGCGCCAGCAGGGTTAGCTCCTATAATTCACCCCTCCACTTT. Its translation: CASRVSSYNSPLHF.

The J gene is TRBJ2-1, the V gene TRBV24-1; D gene uncertain. Germline CDR1 is KGHDR and CDR2 is SFDVKD. The V end was cut by 5 bases, the J end by 8 bases, with 9 bases between. This CDR3 spans 12 amino acids. This CDR3 reads CATSGLKHEQFF. CDR3 sequence (DNA): TGTGCCACCAGTGGCCTCAAGCATGAGCAGTTCTTC.

This clone was seen only once. The CDR3 spells CASSVQGNYGYTF. CDR3 bases: TGTGCCAGCAGCGTACAGGGTAACTATGGCTACACCTTC. This rearrangement joins TRBV7-8 to TRBJ1-2, with a weak D call TRBD1 (6 bases). The germline CDR1 and CDR2 sequences are SGHVS and FQNEAQ. Trimming left V 5 bases short and J 1 base short, with 8 bases between. The CDR3 contains 13 residues.

The chain has TRBV29-1 and TRBJ1-2; D is uncertain. Trimming shortened V by 4 bases and J by 8 bases, and 14 bases separated the two germline ends. The CDR3 runs 12 residues. Germline V CDR1 and CDR2: SQVTM, ANQGSEA. The CDR3 bases are TGCAGCGTTGGAAGAGAATTCGAGGGCTACACCTTC. Translation gives CSVGREFEGYTF.

The chain couples TRBV27 to TRBJ2-3; 7 bases align to TRBD2. Germline trimming cut 2 bases from V and 4 bases from J; bases unmatched to any gene: 6. The CDR3 length is 15 residues. Germline V gene lookup returns CDR1 MNHEY and CDR2 SMNVEV (reference sequence). CDR3: CASSLVAGEADTQYF. The CDR3 nucleotides read TGTGCCAGCAGTTTAGTAGCGGGTGAGGCAGATACGCAGTATTTT.

The chain joins TRBV30 to TRBJ1-1, with a possible D match to TRBD1 (6 bases). V gave up 3 bases and J gave up 4 bases, with 15 bases separating them. CDR1 and CDR2 from the germline V gene are GTSNPN and SVGIG (reference sequence). The CDR3 has 14 amino acids. CDR3 region: CAWRFRGSGTEAFF. The CDR3 nucleotides are TGTGCCTGGAGATTTAGGGGGTCAGGCACTGAAGCTTTCTTT.